This T cell receptor beta chain derives from a study of a mutant IDH1 vaccine in newly diagnosed glioma. The study's findings and limits: The authors found pseudoprogression apparently unrelated to changes in top peripheral T cell clonotypes.

This CDR3 region has 16 residues. The germline gives CDR1 WNHNN, CDR2 SYGVQD (reference sequence). V shed 0 bases and J shed 3 bases, with 15 bases lying between them. The table came from immunoSEQ multiplex PCR; TCRdb's copy has only in-frame clones and leaves some out. The sample carries more than 35,000 clones, 81% recorded once. Time point meaning: week 35, safety follow-up. One vaccine dose held 300 ug of mutant IDH1 20-mer peptide and came with topical imiquimod. In regard to this clone: Its cognate antigen is unknown.

The gene calls are TRBV10-1 and TRBJ2-7, with D possibly matching TRBD1 (6 bases). The sequencing used PBMCs, collected from a glioma patient whose treatment included an IDH1 peptide vaccine. This clonotype originated in a middle-aged woman with glioma. Some clones in this sample may be carry-over from other donors' samples. The CDR3, as DNA: TGCGCCAGCAGTGAGTCGACTTCGGACAGATTCTACGAGCAGTACTTC. This codes for CASSESTSDRFYEQYF.